Shown below are 5 T cell receptor beta chains from a single sample sequenced in a study of cytomegalovirus exposure and HLA in healthy donors (dated 2017 in TCRdb). Library construction relied on the immunoSEQ multiplex PCR assay. The multiplex PCR relied on a mix of 60 forward primers for TCR Vbeta segments and 13 reverse primers for TCR Jbeta segments. TCRdb carries this immuneACCESS record with in-frame sequences only. Its versions omit some clonotypes, under half of them owing to an unresolved V gene in the studies checked, with the rest unexplained. The sample table contains 100,000 to 150,000 clones; only one count was recorded for 74% of them. The top ten constitute 3% to 4.5% of the sample. The specimen was PBMCs. All receptors come from a man aged 40-49 years in good health and CMV-seropositive.

The rearrangement uses TRBV11-2 and TRBJ2-3; 11 nucleotides agree with TRBD2. CDR3 size: 18 residues. Per germline, CDR1 SGHAT and CDR2 FQNNGV. Losses at the gene ends were 5 bases for V and 2 bases for J; bases not matched to a gene: 12. CDR3 amino acids: CASSTQLGLAEATDTQYF. The CDR3 DNA reads as TGTGCCAGCAGCACCCAATTGGGACTAGCGGAGGCCACAGATACGCAGTATTTT. Combining the CDR3 with reference TRBV11-2 and TRBJ2-3 gives the whole variable domain EAGVAQSPRYKIIEKRQSVAFWCNPISGHATLYWYQQILGQGPKLLIQFQNNGVVDDSQLPKDRFSAERLKGVDSTLKIQPAKLEDSAVYLCASSTQLGLAEATDTQYFGPGTRLTVL.

About this clone: Within the sample, other DNA sequences also encode this same CDR3. CDR3 in amino acids: CASSLYTDTQYF. The DNA for the CDR3 is TGTGCCAGCAGCTTGTACACAGATACGCAGTATTTT. The chain combines TRBV5-4 with TRBJ2-3; D is undetermined. V shed 1 base and J shed 2 bases, with 2 bases lying between them. The CDR3 has 12 residues. The germline CDR1 and CDR2 sequences are SGHNT and YYREEE (reference sequence).

Only a few counts were recorded for this clone. The CDR3 region has the DNA TGTGCCAGCAGCCCCGGGACAGTGAACTACGAGCAGTACTTC. This sequence encodes CASSPGTVNYEQYF. The rearrangement links TRBV9 to TRBJ2-7; 7 nucleotides line up with TRBD1. From germline, CDR1 is SGDLS and CDR2 YYNGEE. The CDR3 covers 14 residues. Losses at the gene ends were 4 bases for V and 3 bases for J; bases not matched to a gene: 7. The full variable domain, completed using reference TRBV9 and TRBJ2-7, is DSGVTQTPKHLITATGQRVTLRCSPRSGDLSVYWYQQSLDQGLQFLIQYYNGEERAKGNILERFSAQQFPDLHSELNLSSLELGDSALYFCASSPGTVNYEQYFGPGTRLTVT.

V is TRBV4-1 and J is TRBJ1-6; a possible D gene is TRBD1 (5 bases). The CDR3 has 16 residues. V gave up 0 bases and J gave up 7 bases, with 13 bases separating them. Germline V gene data show CDR1 as MGHRA and CDR2 as YSYEKL. CDR3 amino acids: CASSQDRGRGNSPLHF. CDR3 nucleotide sequence: TGCGCCAGCAGCCAAGATAGGGGTCGTGGCAATTCACCCCTCCACTTT.

This clone occurred a few times. J is TRBJ2-3 and V is TRBV5-1; TRBD2 matches 8 bases. V shed 0 bases and J 5 bases; nucleotides not matched to a gene: 8. CDR1 SGHRS and CDR2 YFSETQ come from the germline V gene. CDR3 length: 16 amino acids. The CDR3 reads CASSLDTGGREDTQYF. CDR3 coding DNA: TGCGCCAGCAGCTTGGATACGGGGGGGAGAGAAGATACGCAGTATTTT.